These T cell receptor beta chains were read from a single sample in a study of shared clonotypes between healthy human individuals. Repertoires were generated with immunoSEQ multiplex PCR, while TCRdb's copy carries only in-frame clones and drops some. Here the sample spans around 700,000 clones, about 80% being singletons. Sequencing was carried out using memory CD4+ T cells sorted from blood. These receptors all come from a woman between 25 and 40 years old in good health. Each CDR3 is given without its conserved first and last residue. Fields, in order: V gene, CDR3 length, CDR3 protein.

>TRBV6-6|12
ASSPGTSGKQQY
>TRBV6-1|9
ASSVGNIQY
>TRBV7-6|12
ASSLGSGGYEQY
>TRBV5-1|14
ASSLLASDRAGGYT
>TRBV2|11
ASSASPGYEQF
>TRBV11-2|13
ASSLDPIHTDTQY
>TRBV2|9
ASSEAPKQY
>TRBV30|16
AWSVIRTSGSWGDTQY
>TRBV7-9|13
ASSLTKTGPNEQF
>TRBV28|12
ASSLAGEGEKLF
>TRBV10-1|17
ASSGRRTDKITSTDTQY
>TRBV5-1|15
ASSQELLPGSHYEQY
>TRBV19|13
ASSPRGRTTYEQY
>TRBV6-6|13
ASKSATGEGNEQF
>TRBV19|14
ASSTIAGGGTGELF
>TRBV19|16
ASTIRRTSGVNTGELF
>TRBV6-5|13
ASTEPGQGWTEAF
>TRBV2|13
ASSYDSSGANVLT
>TRBV7-3|13
ASSLQGMVQETQY